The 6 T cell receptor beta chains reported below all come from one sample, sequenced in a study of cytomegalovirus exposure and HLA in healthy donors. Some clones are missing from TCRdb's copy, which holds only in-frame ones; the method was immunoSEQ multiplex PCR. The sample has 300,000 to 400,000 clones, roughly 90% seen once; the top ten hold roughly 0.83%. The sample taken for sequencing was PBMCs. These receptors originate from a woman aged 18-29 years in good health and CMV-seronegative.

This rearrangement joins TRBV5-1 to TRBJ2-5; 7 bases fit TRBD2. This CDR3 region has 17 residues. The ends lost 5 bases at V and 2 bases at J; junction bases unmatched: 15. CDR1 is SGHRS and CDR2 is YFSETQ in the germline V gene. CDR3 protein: CASSSRPAGPDQETQYF. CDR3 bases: TGCGCCAGCAGTTCACGTCCAGCGGGACCTGATCAAGAGACCCAGTACTTC.

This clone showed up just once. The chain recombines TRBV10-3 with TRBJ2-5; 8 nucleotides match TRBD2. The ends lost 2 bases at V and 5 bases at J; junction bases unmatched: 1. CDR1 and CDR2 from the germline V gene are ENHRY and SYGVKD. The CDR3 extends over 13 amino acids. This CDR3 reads CAISEVAGETQYF. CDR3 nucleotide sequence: TGTGCCATCAGTGAGGTAGCGGGGGAGACCCAGTACTTC.

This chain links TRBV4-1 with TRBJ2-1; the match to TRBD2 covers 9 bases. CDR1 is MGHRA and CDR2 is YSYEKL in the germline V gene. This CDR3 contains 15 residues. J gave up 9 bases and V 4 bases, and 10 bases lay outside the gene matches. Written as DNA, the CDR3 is TGCGCCAGCAGCCTCCTGGCGGGAGGGCGGGGTGAGCAGTTCTTC. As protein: CASSLLAGGRGEQFF.

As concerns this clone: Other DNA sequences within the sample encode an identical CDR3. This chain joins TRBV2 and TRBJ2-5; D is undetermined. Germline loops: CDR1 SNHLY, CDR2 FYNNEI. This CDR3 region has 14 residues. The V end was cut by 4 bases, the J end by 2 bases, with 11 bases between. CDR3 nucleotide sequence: TGTGCCAGCAGTGTGGGTGGCGGACAAGAGACCCAGTACTTC. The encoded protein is CASSVGGGQETQYF. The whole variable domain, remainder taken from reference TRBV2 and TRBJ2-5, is EPEVTQTPSHQVTQMGQEVILRCVPISNHLYFYWYRQILGQKVEFLVSFYNNEISEKSEIFDDQFSVERPDGSNFTLKIRSTKLEDSAMYFCASSVGGGQETQYFGPGTRLLVL.

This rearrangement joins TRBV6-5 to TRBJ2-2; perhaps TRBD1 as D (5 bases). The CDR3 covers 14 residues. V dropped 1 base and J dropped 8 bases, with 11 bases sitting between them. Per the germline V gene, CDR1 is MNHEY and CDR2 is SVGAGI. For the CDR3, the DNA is TGTGCCAGCAGTTACTTGGACCCAGGGGGGGAGCTGTTTTTT. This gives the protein CASSYLDPGGELFF.

For the CDR3, the DNA is TGTGCCAGCAGTTTTCTTGGGGAGGGAGATACGCAGTATTTT. This translates into CASSFLGEGDTQYF. The gene calls are TRBV27 and TRBJ2-3; 7 bases agree with TRBD2. The V and J ends lost 3 bases and 5 bases, in that order; junction bases with no gene match: 5. The CDR3 length is 14 residues. Germline lookup yields CDR1 MNHEY and CDR2 SMNVEV (reference sequence).